This T cell receptor (beta chain) was retrieved from a study of T cells after yellow fever vaccination. Universal primer sites and UMIs were introduced during 5'RACE template-switching synthesis of TCR cDNA. A single record per CDR3 protein comes from TCRdb applying MiXCR to the 5' RACE reads. The table lists about 69,000 distinct CDR3 sequences, around 5% of them singletons. Trimming took 4 bases from V and 7 from J, leaving 18 bases between them. CDR1 is SGHRS and CDR2 is YFSETQ in the germline V gene. This CDR3 contains 14 residues. This clonotype occurred many times. Its specificity is not known. Overall study findings and caveats: Shared CD4/CD8 clonotypes were a small share, likely from convergent recombination.

The sequence came from a young man who received the YFV17D yellow fever vaccine. This sample comprised CD4+ T cells sorted from PBMCs, obtained less than 16 days after the first yellow fever vaccination. The chain recombines TRBV5-1 with TRBJ2-7, with D possibly being TRBD2 (5 bases). The CDR3 loop reads CASSQGSSVGEQYF. CDR3 DNA: TGCGCCAGCAGCCAAGGGAGCTCCGTTGGGGAGCAGTACTTC.